These T cell receptor beta chains were read from a single sample in a study of blood T cell repertoires in COVID-19. Measured with immunoSEQ multiplex PCR; TCRdb has only the in-frame clones, and not every one. The sample has 220,000 or so clones; about four fifths are singletons. Sequenced sample: PBMCs or T cells enriched from blood (not recorded which). The source of these receptors is a woman between 55 and 75 years old who had recovered from COVID-19. Both conserved end residues are part of each CDR3. The D gene is left open where the match is weak. The size entry is marked missing in some rows and otherwise reads once, few, many or a size class.

abundance: .; len: 14; j_gene: TRBJ2-1; d_gene: TRBD1; v_gene: TRBV24-1; CDR3aa: CATSDRDRGNEQFF; CDR3nt: TGTGCCACCAGTGATCGAGACAGGGGGAATGAGCAGTTCTTC
abundance: .; len: 13; j_gene: TRBJ1-2; d_gene: .; v_gene: TRBV11-2; CDR3aa: CASRPGGIYGYTF; CDR3nt: TGTGCCAGCAGACCGGGGGGTATCTATGGCTACACCTTC
abundance: few; len: 14; j_gene: TRBJ1-5; d_gene: .; v_gene: TRBV2; CDR3aa: CASTQTVSNQPQHF; CDR3nt: TGTGCCAGCACCCAGACAGTTAGCAATCAGCCCCAGCATTTT
abundance: once; len: 13; j_gene: TRBJ1-4; d_gene: .; v_gene: TRBV7-2; CDR3aa: CASTSRTNEKLFF; CDR3nt: TGTGCCAGCACCTCTCGAACTAATGAAAAACTGTTTTTT
abundance: .; len: 14; j_gene: TRBJ2-3; d_gene: TRBD1; v_gene: TRBV18; CDR3aa: CASSTGQGADTQYF; CDR3nt: TGTGCCAGCTCAACGGGACAGGGGGCAGATACGCAGTATTTT
abundance: once; len: 13; j_gene: TRBJ1-2; d_gene: .; v_gene: TRBV10-3; CDR3aa: CAISVEENYGYTF; CDR3nt: TGTGCCATCAGTGTGGAGGAAAACTATGGCTACACCTTC
abundance: .; len: 13; j_gene: TRBJ1-1; d_gene: TRBD1; v_gene: TRBV12-3/TRBV12-4; CDR3aa: CASRAGQGTEAFF; CDR3nt: TGTGCCAGCAGAGCGGGACAGGGCACTGAAGCTTTCTTT
abundance: .; len: 14; j_gene: TRBJ1-2; d_gene: TRBD1; v_gene: TRBV5-1; CDR3aa: CASSLGQGTLSYTF; CDR3nt: TGCGCCAGCAGCTTGGGACAGGGGACGTTGAGCTACACCTTC
abundance: .; len: 18; j_gene: TRBJ1-1; d_gene: .; v_gene: TRBV4-2; CDR3aa: CASSQDPLRRGINTEAFF; CDR3nt: TGTGCCAGCAGCCAAGATCCCCTTAGGCGCGGGATTAACACTGAAGCTTTCTTT
abundance: .; len: 12; j_gene: TRBJ1-3; d_gene: .; v_gene: TRBV20-1; CDR3aa: CSASYSGNTIYF; CDR3nt: TGCAGTGCTAGTTACTCTGGAAACACCATATATTTT
abundance: .; len: 15; j_gene: TRBJ1-2; d_gene: .; v_gene: TRBV25-1; CDR3aa: CASSEWRATDDGYTF; CDR3nt: TGTGCCAGCAGTGAATGGAGGGCTACGGATGACGGCTACACCTTC
abundance: .; len: 20; j_gene: TRBJ2-3; d_gene: TRBD2; v_gene: TRBV15; CDR3aa: CATSRDRRVGGDPSTDTQYF; CDR3nt: TGTGCCACCAGCAGAGATCGACGAGTCGGGGGGGACCCTAGCACAGATACGCAGTATTTT
abundance: .; len: 14; j_gene: TRBJ1-6; d_gene: .; v_gene: TRBV13; CDR3aa: CASSLNRANSPLHF; CDR3nt: TGTGCCAGCAGCTTAAACAGGGCGAATTCACCCCTCCACTTT
abundance: few; len: 14; j_gene: TRBJ2-2; d_gene: TRBD1; v_gene: TRBV28; CDR3aa: CASSSGQGTGELFF; CDR3nt: TGTGCCAGCAGTTCCGGACAGGGCACCGGGGAGCTGTTTTTT
abundance: .; len: 16; j_gene: TRBJ1-2; d_gene: TRBD1; v_gene: TRBV16; CDR3aa: CASSQSAGQGNYGYTF; CDR3nt: TGTGCCAGCAGCCAATCGGCCGGACAGGGGAACTATGGCTACACCTTC
abundance: .; len: 13; j_gene: TRBJ2-3; d_gene: .; v_gene: TRBV12-3/TRBV12-4; CDR3aa: CASSLAQGDTQYF; CDR3nt: TGTGCCAGCAGTTTAGCGCAGGGGGATACGCAGTATTTT
abundance: .; len: 17; j_gene: TRBJ2-5; d_gene: TRBD1; v_gene: TRBV10-3; CDR3aa: CAISESAPGQGRETQYF; CDR3nt: TGTGCCATCAGTGAGTCGGCCCCCGGACAGGGGAGGGAGACCCAGTACTTC
abundance: .; len: 16; j_gene: TRBJ2-7; d_gene: TRBD1; v_gene: TRBV7-9; CDR3aa: CASSLQPGQGGFEQYF; CDR3nt: TGTGCCAGCAGCTTGCAGCCGGGACAGGGGGGTTTCGAGCAGTACTTC
abundance: .; len: 17; j_gene: TRBJ1-5; d_gene: TRBD1; v_gene: TRBV19; CDR3aa: CASLLTGEGPLGQPQHF; CDR3nt: TGTGCCAGTCTCCTGACAGGGGAAGGCCCACTAGGTCAGCCCCAGCATTTT
abundance: .; len: 18; j_gene: TRBJ2-6; d_gene: .; v_gene: TRBV18; CDR3aa: CASSPPGQANSGANVLTF; CDR3nt: TGTGCCAGCTCACCCCCGGGACAAGCGAACTCTGGGGCCAACGTCCTGACTTTC
abundance: .; len: 14; j_gene: TRBJ2-7; d_gene: .; v_gene: TRBV27; CDR3aa: CASSPRPGQQEQYF; CDR3nt: TGTGCCAGCAGCCCCCGGCCTGGACAGCAAGAGCAGTACTTC
abundance: .; len: 15; j_gene: TRBJ1-2; d_gene: TRBD1; v_gene: TRBV27; CDR3aa: CASSRSQGQVYGYTF; CDR3nt: TGTGCCAGCAGCCGGTCACAGGGGCAAGTCTATGGCTACACCTTC
abundance: .; len: 19; j_gene: TRBJ1-5; d_gene: .; v_gene: TRBV27; CDR3aa: CASSPRQGPYLYSNQPQHF; CDR3nt: TGTGCCAGCAGCCCCAGGCAGGGCCCCTATCTTTATAGCAATCAGCCCCAGCATTTT
abundance: .; len: 16; j_gene: TRBJ1-6; d_gene: .; v_gene: TRBV4-3; CDR3aa: CASSQEIREGNSPLHF; CDR3nt: TGCGCCAGCAGCCAAGAAATCAGGGAGGGGAATTCACCCCTCCACTTT
abundance: .; len: 16; j_gene: TRBJ2-5; d_gene: TRBD1; v_gene: TRBV6-1; CDR3aa: CASSERQGLFRETQYF; CDR3nt: TGTGCCAGCAGTGAACGACAGGGGTTATTTCGGGAGACCCAGTACTTC
abundance: once; len: 15; j_gene: TRBJ2-3; d_gene: .; v_gene: TRBV11-2; CDR3aa: CASSPWRERADTQYF; CDR3nt: TGTGCCAGCAGCCCATGGCGGGAACGAGCGGATACGCAGTATTTT
abundance: .; len: 13; j_gene: TRBJ1-6; d_gene: .; v_gene: TRBV7-2; CDR3aa: CASSLDRGIPLHF; CDR3nt: TGTGCCAGCAGCTTAGATCGGGGGATACCCCTCCACTTT
abundance: few; len: 13; j_gene: TRBJ1-2; d_gene: .; v_gene: TRBV12-3/TRBV12-4; CDR3aa: CASSSPGVRGYTF; CDR3nt: TGTGCCAGCAGTTCTCCGGGGGTCAGGGGCTACACCTTC
abundance: .; len: 14; j_gene: TRBJ1-2; d_gene: .; v_gene: TRBV19; CDR3aa: CASSSTGRTYGYTF; CDR3nt: TGTGCCAGTAGTAGTACAGGCCGGACCTATGGCTACACCTTC
abundance: .; len: 15; j_gene: TRBJ2-7; d_gene: .; v_gene: TRBV4-3; CDR3aa: CASSQDWGRVNEQYF; CDR3nt: TGCGCCAGCAGCCAAGATTGGGGCAGGGTAAACGAGCAGTACTTC
abundance: .; len: 15; j_gene: TRBJ1-1; d_gene: .; v_gene: TRBV7-9; CDR3aa: CASSLEQGRNTEAFF; CDR3nt: TGTGCCAGCAGCTTAGAGCAGGGGCGGAACACTGAAGCTTTCTTT
abundance: .; len: 14; j_gene: TRBJ2-4; d_gene: .; v_gene: TRBV19; CDR3aa: CASSIRVSKNIQYF; CDR3nt: TGTGCCAGTAGTATTCGGGTTTCCAAAAACATTCAGTACTTC
abundance: .; len: 16; j_gene: TRBJ2-1; d_gene: TRBD2; v_gene: TRBV4-2; CDR3aa: CASSRLAGKSGNEQFF; CDR3nt: TGTGCCAGCAGCCGGCTAGCGGGGAAATCGGGCAATGAGCAGTTCTTC
abundance: .; len: 17; j_gene: TRBJ2-1; d_gene: TRBD2; v_gene: TRBV7-2; CDR3aa: CASSLNGGRGSYNEQFF; CDR3nt: TGTGCCAGCAGCTTAAACGGCGGGAGAGGGTCCTACAATGAGCAGTTCTTC
abundance: .; len: 16; j_gene: TRBJ1-6; d_gene: .; v_gene: TRBV28; CDR3aa: CASRTLWTENNSPLHF; CDR3nt: TGTGCCAGCAGGACCCTATGGACAGAGAATAATTCACCCCTCCACTTT
abundance: .; len: 16; j_gene: TRBJ2-2; d_gene: .; v_gene: TRBV11-1; CDR3aa: CASRASQVINTGELFF; CDR3nt: TGTGCCAGCCGGGCGTCACAGGTCATCAACACCGGGGAGCTGTTTTTT
abundance: .; len: 15; j_gene: TRBJ1-1; d_gene: TRBD1; v_gene: TRBV11-2; CDR3aa: CASRVSGQRNTEAFF; CDR3nt: TGTGCCAGCAGAGTCTCGGGACAGCGGAACACTGAAGCTTTCTTT
abundance: .; len: 13; j_gene: TRBJ1-1; d_gene: .; v_gene: TRBV14; CDR3aa: CASSRQLDTEAFF; CDR3nt: TGTGCCAGCAGCCGACAGTTAGACACTGAAGCTTTCTTT
abundance: once; len: 15; j_gene: TRBJ2-2; d_gene: TRBD1; v_gene: TRBV6-2/TRBV6-3; CDR3aa: CASSWGQGGTGELFF; CDR3nt: TGTGCCAGCAGTTGGGGACAGGGAGGCACCGGGGAGCTGTTTTTT
abundance: .; len: 17; j_gene: TRBJ1-6; d_gene: .; v_gene: TRBV27; CDR3aa: CASSLDFLSSYNSPLHF; CDR3nt: TGTGCCAGCAGTTTGGACTTCCTTAGCTCCTATAATTCACCCCTCCACTTT